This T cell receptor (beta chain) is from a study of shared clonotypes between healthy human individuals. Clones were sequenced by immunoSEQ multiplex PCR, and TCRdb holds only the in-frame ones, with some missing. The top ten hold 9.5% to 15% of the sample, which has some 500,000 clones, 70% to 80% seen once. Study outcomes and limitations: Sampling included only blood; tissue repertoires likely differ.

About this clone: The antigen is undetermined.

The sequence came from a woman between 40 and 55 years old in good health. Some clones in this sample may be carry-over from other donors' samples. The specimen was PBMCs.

CDR3 DNA sequence: TGTGCCAGTATCGCGAGAGGGGCGGTAAACACCATATATTTT. Amino acids: CASIARGAVNTIYF. V and J are TRBV19 and TRBJ1-3, with D perhaps TRBD1 (5 bases). Between the trimmed V and J ends, which lost 7 bases and 6 bases, there was a span of 16 bases. Per germline, CDR1 LNHDA and CDR2 SQIVND (reference sequence). The CDR3 runs to 14 residues.